This TCR beta chain was recorded in a study of CD8 T cells in ankylosing spondylitis (dated by TCRdb to the late 2010s). General notes on the study: To find TCR variants linked to disease, the study profiled T cell receptor beta repertoires in ankylosing spondylitis patients and healthy donors. The full study cohort was made up of 25 ankylosing spondylitis patients and some 100 healthy donors. Peripheral blood samples were taken, and synovial fluid was additionally collected from ankylosing spondylitis patients.

The CDR3 contains 17 residues, cysteine and phenylalanine counted. The sequence is cut down to CDR3 DNA, 51 bases in frame from base 1. From V the trimming removes 4 bases and from J it removes 0 bases, while the gene matches leave 10 bases of the junction unaccounted for. As encoded in the germline V gene, CDR1 is SGHRS while CDR2 is YFSETQ. This clonotype was seen only a few times. Its binding antigen is unknown. No base-level quality is on record; no much larger clone is a single base apart. The instrument was an Illumina HiSeq 2500. Quantitative 5'-RACE with molecular barcodes was used to prepare TCR beta libraries. The authors' analysis ran thus. A new computational method based on a probabilistic model of VDJ rearrangement was used to identify disease-linked TCR variants. Using fastp at Q25 and MiXCR, TCRdb reprocessed the public reads and kept productive beta chains. Each entry merges the rows of one CDR3 protein and shows their most common DNA and genes. The V and J calls come from TCRdb's annotation, not from the publication. Here the sample has 250,000 to 350,000 distinct CDR3 sequences; roughly 20% occur a single time. The top ten hold under 8.5% of the sample.

Broad study findings and their caveats: A CD8+ phenotype was shown by the disease-linked clones, which were found at relatively low frequencies in peripheral blood. Significant enrichment of the disease-linked clones was reported in matched synovial fluid samples from ankylosing spondylitis patients. Some TCR beta motif variants had previously been reported in synovial fluid and blood of reactive arthritis patients, which suggested common disease-initiation mechanisms. A TCR beta motif made up of seven or eight highly homologous amino acid variants appeared to be characteristic of blood from ankylosing spondylitis patients.

This receptor was taken from a male donor with ankylosing spondylitis or in good health (not recorded which). Sequenced: blood, either unsorted or a sorted T cell fraction (not recorded which). The chain was built from TRBV5-1 and TRBJ2-3; 8 bases in between match TRBD2. The CDR3 corresponds to CASSTSSVAGSTDTQYF. The bases read TGCGCCAGCAGCACCTCTTCGGTAGCGGGGAGCACAGATACGCAGTATTTT. With the portions outside the CDR3 filled from the reference TRBV5-1 and TRBJ2-3 genes, the complete variable region becomes KAGVTQTPRYLIKTRGQQVTLSCSPISGHRSVSWYQQTPGQGLQFLFEYFSETQRNKGNFPGRFSGRQFSNSRSEMNVSTLELGDSALYLCASSTSSVAGSTDTQYFGPGTRLTVL.